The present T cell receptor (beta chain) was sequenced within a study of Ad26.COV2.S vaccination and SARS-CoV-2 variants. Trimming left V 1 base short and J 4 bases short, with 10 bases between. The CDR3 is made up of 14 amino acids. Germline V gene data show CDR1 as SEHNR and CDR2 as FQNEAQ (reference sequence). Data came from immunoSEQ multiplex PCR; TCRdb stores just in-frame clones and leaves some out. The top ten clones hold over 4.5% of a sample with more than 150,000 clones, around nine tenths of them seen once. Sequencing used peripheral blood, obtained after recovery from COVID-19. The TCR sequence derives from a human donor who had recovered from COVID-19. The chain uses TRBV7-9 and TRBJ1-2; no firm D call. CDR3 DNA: TGTGCCAGCAGCTTAGAAACCCGTGTCTATGGCTACACCTTC. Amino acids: CASSLETRVYGYTF.